These 26 T cell receptor beta chains were sequenced from one sample in a study of cytomegalovirus exposure and HLA in healthy donors (dated by TCRdb to the late 2010s). Receptor libraries were prepared by the immunoSEQ multiplex PCR assay. For the multiplex PCR, a mixture combining 60 forward primers for TCR Vbeta segments and 13 reverse primers for TCR Jbeta segments was used. TCRdb holds this immuneACCESS table with in-frame rearrangements only. Some clones are missing; in checked studies, unresolved V genes explain under half, and the rest has no known cause. Here the sample has approximately 220,000 clones; 70% to 80% occur a single time. Of the sample, under 0.25% falls within the top ten clones. Specimen: PBMCs. The source is a girl aged 2 to 10 in good health and CMV-seronegative.

J is TRBJ2-1 and V is TRBV5-1; the match to TRBD2 covers 10 bases. The CDR3 contains 16 residues. The ends lost 4 bases at V and 9 bases at J; junction bases unmatched: 13. The germline V gene encodes CDR1 SGHRS and CDR2 YFSETQ. The CDR3, as DNA: TGCGCCAGCAGCCCCGGGTTACCAGCGGGGGGGCGTGAGCAGTTCTTC. It encodes CASSPGLPAGGREQFF.

In regard to this clone: Other DNA sequences of this sample code for an identical CDR3. The J gene is TRBJ1-2, the V gene TRBV6-1; D unresolved. The CDR3 totals 12 residues. CDR1 is MNHNS and CDR2 is SASEGT in the germline V gene. The V gene lost 2 bases and the J gene lost 7 bases, with 8 bases spanning the gap. The CDR3 sequence is CASSESRGGYTF. The CDR3 DNA reads as TGTGCCAGCAGTGAAAGCCGAGGTGGCTACACCTTC.

The chain has TRBV27 and TRBJ1-2; possibly TRBD1 for D (6 bases). V was shortened by 4 bases and J by 3 bases, with 12 bases between the two germline ends. Per the germline V gene, CDR1 is MNHEY and CDR2 is SMNVEV (reference sequence). CDR3 size: 14 residues. In DNA, the CDR3 is TGTGCCAGCAGTTCCGGGGGGCTTGACTATGGCTACACCTTC. Translated: CASSSGGLDYGYTF.

Notes on this clone: One junction end does not reproduce the germline sequence, and a read error may be involved. The chain has TRBV28 and TRBJ2-5; 9 positions agree with TRBD1. This CDR3 has 16 residues. Germline CDR1 MDHEN, CDR2 SYDVKM. DNA for the CDR3: TGTGCCAGCAGTAAAGCGTGGACAGGGGACCAGGAGACCCAGTACTTC. As protein: CASSKAWTGDQETQYF.

The rearrangement uses TRBV7-9 and TRBJ2-2; no clear D gene. The CDR3 has 11 residues. The germline gives CDR1 SEHNR, CDR2 FQNEAQ (reference sequence). V was pared by 5 bases and J by 8 bases, with 6 bases between. The CDR3, as DNA: TGTGCCAGCAGCGGCATGGGGGAGCTGTTTTTT. Translation: CASSGMGELFF. The complete variable domain, with remaining parts taken from reference TRBV7-9 and TRBJ2-2, reads DTGVSQNPRHKITKRGQNVTFRCDPISEHNRLYWYRQTLGQGPEFLTYFQNEAQLEKSRLLSDRFSAERPKGSFSTLEIQRTEQGDSAMYLCASSGMGELFFGEGSRLTVL.

The chain combines TRBV5-1 with TRBJ1-1; maybe TRBD1 (5 bases). The CDR3 totals 16 residues. The V gene lost 4 bases and the J gene lost 0 bases, with 16 bases spanning the gap. Looked up from germline, CDR1 is SGHRS and CDR2 is YFSETQ. Here the CDR3 reads CASSGTHGAVNTEAFF. The CDR3 DNA follows: TGCGCCAGCAGCGGGACTCACGGGGCAGTGAACACTGAAGCTTTCTTT. Combining the CDR3 with reference TRBV5-1 and TRBJ1-1 gives the whole variable domain KAGVTQTPRYLIKTRGQQVTLSCSPISGHRSVSWYQQTPGQGLQFLFEYFSETQRNKGNFPGRFSGRQFSNSRSEMNVSTLELGDSALYLCASSGTHGAVNTEAFFGQGTRLTVV.

The V and J genes are TRBV4-1 and TRBJ2-5, with TRBD1 as a possible D gene (6 bases). From germline, CDR1 is MGHRA and CDR2 YSYEKL. V was clipped by 1 base and J by 3 bases, with 9 bases between them. This CDR3 comprises 14 residues. The CDR3 reads CASSQGPGEETQYF. CDR3 DNA sequence: TGCGCCAGCAGCCAAGGTCCAGGGGAAGAGACCCAGTACTTC.

This chain joins TRBV5-1 and TRBJ2-2; D might be TRBD2 (6 bases). The CDR3 loop spans 13 amino acids. CDR1 SGHRS and CDR2 YFSETQ come from the germline V gene. Trimming took off 4 bases at V and 7 bases at J, with 11 bases between the two ends. The CDR3 is CASSPEGGGELFF. The CDR3 DNA reads as TGCGCCAGCAGCCCGGAGGGTGGCGGGGAGCTGTTTTTT.

The chain is built from TRBV12-5 and TRBJ2-7; 7 nucleotides align to TRBD1. Germline-derived CDR1 and CDR2 are LGHNT and FRNRAP. J was trimmed by 5 bases and V by 1 base; bases with no gene match: 8. This CDR3 spans 15 amino acids. The CDR3 region is CASGLGMDRPHEQYF. CDR3 bases: TGTGCTAGTGGTTTGGGGATGGACAGGCCCCACGAGCAGTACTTC.

The chain is built from TRBV5-4 and TRBJ1-1, with D unresolved. Germline V gene data show CDR1 as SGHNT and CDR2 as YYREEE (reference sequence). The CDR3 runs 15 residues. Trimming removed 0 bases at V and 5 bases at J, with 14 bases between. The CDR3 bases are TGTGCCAGCAGCTTGGCCAGTGGCCTCGGGACTGAAGCTTTCTTT. The encoded protein is CASSLASGLGTEAFF.

The rearrangement joins TRBV30 to TRBJ2-5, with TRBD2 matching over 13 bases. Germline V gene sequence: CDR1 GTSNPN, CDR2 SVGIG (reference sequence). Trimming removed 0 bases from V and 4 bases from J; junction bases left unmatched: 2. The CDR3 has 15 residues. The CDR3 sequence is CAWSVGLAGAETQYF. For the CDR3, the DNA is TGTGCCTGGAGTGTAGGACTAGCGGGAGCAGAGACCCAGTACTTC.

This chain links TRBV27 with TRBJ1-2; 7 bases are shared with TRBD1. V lost 6 bases to trimming and J lost 2 bases; unmatched junction nucleotides: 3. This CDR3 is 13 amino acids long. Germline CDR1 is MNHEY and CDR2 is SMNVEV (reference sequence). This CDR3 reads CASRNRGNYGYTF. CDR3 in DNA: TGTGCCAGCAGGAACAGGGGCAACTATGGCTACACCTTC.

This clone was seen only a few times. This rearrangement joins TRBV18 to TRBJ2-1; 12 positions agree with TRBD2. Germline CDR1 is KGHSH and CDR2 is LQKENI. The ends lost 0 bases at V and 13 bases at J; junction bases unmatched: 7. The CDR3 covers 15 residues. In DNA, the CDR3 is TGTGCCAGCTCACCACCCTCTAGCGGGAGGGCCGTTCAGTTCTTC. Translating gives CASSPPSSGRAVQFF.

The chain joins TRBV9 to TRBJ2-5; D ambiguous. CDR3 size: 13 residues. Germline V gives CDR1 SGDLS, CDR2 YYNGEE. V gave up 0 bases and J gave up 2 bases, with 5 bases separating them. CDR3 protein: CASSVGPQETQYF. The CDR3 bases are TGTGCCAGCAGCGTAGGGCCTCAAGAGACCCAGTACTTC.

This chain links TRBV18 with TRBJ2-7; TRBD2 matches at 8 bases. In germline, CDR1 is KGHSH, CDR2 LQKENI. V was clipped by 3 bases and J by 2 bases; unmatched bases: 9. This CDR3 region has 16 residues. The DNA of the CDR3 is TGTGCCAGCTCACCTACAACTAGCGGTTCAACCTACGAGCAGTACTTC. This codes for CASSPTTSGSTYEQYF.

The chain is built from TRBV2 and TRBJ2-5; D is unresolved. Trimming removed 2 bases from V and 11 bases from J, with 6 bases in between. This CDR3 region has 10 residues. CDR1 SNHLY and CDR2 FYNNEI come from the germline V gene. The CDR3 protein is CASSESVQYF. The CDR3 bases are TGTGCCAGCAGTGAATCGGTGCAGTACTTC.

The genes are TRBV9 and TRBJ2-5; TRBD2 matches at 12 bases. Per the germline V gene, CDR1 is SGDLS and CDR2 is YYNGEE. Germline trimming cut 4 bases from V and 2 bases from J; bases unmatched to any gene: 6. This CDR3 is 16 amino acids long. The CDR3 is CASSPRLAGVQETQYF. Written as DNA, the CDR3 is TGTGCCAGCAGCCCCCGACTAGCGGGGGTGCAAGAGACCCAGTACTTC.

The chain recombines TRBV7-3 with TRBJ2-2, with 7 bases fitting TRBD1. V was clipped by 5 bases and J by 3 bases; unmatched bases: 6. The CDR3 consists of 15 residues. CDR1 is SGHTA and CDR2 is FQGTGA in the germline V gene. CDR3: CASSPPGQHTGELFF. CDR3 bases: TGTGCCAGCAGCCCGCCGGGACAGCACACCGGGGAGCTGTTTTTT.

This clone occurred a few times. The chain couples TRBV7-2 to TRBJ2-5; D is uncertain. The length of the CDR3 is 19 residues. Germline assignment: CDR1 SGHTA and CDR2 FQGNSA. V lost 2 bases and J lost 0, with 22 bases in between. CDR3 in DNA: TGTGCCAGCAGCTTATGGAACGAGTGGGCTTATTCCTACCAAGAGACCCAGTACTTC. It yields the protein CASSLWNEWAYSYQETQYF.

The chain uses TRBV25-1 and TRBJ2-3, with 7 positions matching TRBD1. The CDR3 length is 16 residues. CDR1 is MGHDK, CDR2 SYGVNS, per germline. The V segment lost 4 bases and the J segment 2 bases; nucleotides outside the gene matches: 9. The CDR3 sequence is CASSGATGMDTDTQYF. DNA of the CDR3: TGTGCCAGCAGTGGGGCGACAGGGATGGACACAGATACGCAGTATTTT.

This clone was seen just once. The CDR3 DNA reads as TGTGCCAGCAGTTGGAGGGCCAATCAGCCCCAGCATTTT. This codes for CASSWRANQPQHF. The chain joins TRBV27 to TRBJ1-5; D gene uncertain. Germline V gene lookup returns CDR1 MNHEY and CDR2 SMNVEV (reference sequence). The ends were cut back, 4 bases at V and 3 bases at J, with 7 bases in the middle. This CDR3 region has 13 residues.

About this clone itself: One junction end disagrees with the germline gene, perhaps due to a read error. The V gene is TRBV7-9, the J gene TRBJ2-1, with D maybe TRBD2 (7 bases). CDR1 is SEHNR and CDR2 is FQNEAQ in the germline V gene (reference sequence). The CDR3 consists of 13 residues. In DNA form, the CDR3 reads TGTTCCAGCAGCTTTAAGGGGGGAGGGGAGCAGTTCTTC. It translates to CSSSFKGGGEQFF.

This clone came up once. J is TRBJ1-2 and V is TRBV4-1; weak D call: TRBD1 (6 bases). V was clipped by 3 bases and J by 1 base, with 9 bases between them. CDR3 length: 14 residues. Germline CDR1 and CDR2: MGHRA and YSYEKL. The CDR3 loop reads CASSQTQGNYGYTF. In DNA form, the CDR3 reads TGCGCCAGCAGCCAGACACAGGGTAACTATGGCTACACCTTC.

CDR3: CASSPVGGIDRNQPQHF. The CDR3, as DNA: TGTGCCAGTAGCCCGGTGGGGGGTATCGATCGCAATCAGCCCCAGCATTTT. The genes are TRBV19 and TRBJ1-5; D possibly corresponds to TRBD1 (5 bases). This CDR3 spans 17 amino acids. Germline CDR1 LNHDA, CDR2 SQIVND (reference sequence). V was pared by 6 bases and J by 2 bases, with 20 bases between.

This clone was recorded once. The chain has TRBV6-6 and TRBJ2-5; 13 positions agree with TRBD2. CDR3 length: 14 amino acids. The trim removed 3 bases at V and 7 bases at J, leaving 2 bases unmatched. Per germline, CDR1 MNHNY and CDR2 SVGAGI (reference sequence). The CDR3 nucleotides read TGTGCCAGCAGTTATACTAGCGGGAGGGGGACCCAGTACTTC. Protein sequence: CASSYTSGRGTQYF.

This clone was counted only a few times. Other DNA variants within this sample encode the same CDR3. The V and J genes are TRBV5-4 and TRBJ2-5; possible D gene TRBD2, 6 bases. V was clipped by 4 bases and J by 3 bases, with 10 bases between them. The CDR3 runs to 13 residues. Germline V gene lookup returns CDR1 SGHNT and CDR2 YYREEE (reference sequence). CDR3 protein: CASSPGGEETQYF. CDR3 sequence (DNA): TGTGCCAGCAGCCCCGGGGGTGAAGAGACCCAGTACTTC.